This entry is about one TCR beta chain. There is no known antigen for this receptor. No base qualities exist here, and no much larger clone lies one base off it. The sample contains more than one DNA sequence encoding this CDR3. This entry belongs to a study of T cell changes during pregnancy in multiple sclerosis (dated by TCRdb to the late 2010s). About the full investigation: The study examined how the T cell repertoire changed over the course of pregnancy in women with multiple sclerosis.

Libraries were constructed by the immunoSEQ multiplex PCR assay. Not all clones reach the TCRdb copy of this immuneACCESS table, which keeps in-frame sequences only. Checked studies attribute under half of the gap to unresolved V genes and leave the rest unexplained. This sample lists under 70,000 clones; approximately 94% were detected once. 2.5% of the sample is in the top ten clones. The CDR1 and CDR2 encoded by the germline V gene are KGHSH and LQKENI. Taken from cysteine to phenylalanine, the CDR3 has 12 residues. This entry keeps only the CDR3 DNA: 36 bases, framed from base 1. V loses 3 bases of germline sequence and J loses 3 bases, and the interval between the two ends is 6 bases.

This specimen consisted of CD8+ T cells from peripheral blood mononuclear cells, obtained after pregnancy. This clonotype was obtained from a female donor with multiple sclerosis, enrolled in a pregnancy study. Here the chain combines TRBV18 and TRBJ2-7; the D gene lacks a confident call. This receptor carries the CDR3 CASSPSNYEQYF. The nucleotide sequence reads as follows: TGTGCCAGCTCACCGAGTAACTACGAGCAGTACTTC.